The entry that follows covers one T cell receptor (beta chain) sequence. Its antigen is still unknown. CDR1 is MGHDK, CDR2 SYGVNS, per germline. The CDR3 is made up of 13 amino acids. The V gene lost 5 bases and the J gene lost 6 bases, with 12 bases spanning the gap. The PCR was carried out with 60 Vbeta primers and 13 Jbeta primers. In the original processing: A later analysis counted 65 million to 90 million unique TCR beta chains, around 10 million shared. Clones were read by immunoSEQ multiplex PCR, and TCRdb kept only the in-frame ones, dropping some. V and J calls and clone size come straight from that table; D and trimming were deduced from the DNA. The sample shows 200,000 to 250,000 clones, around 83% of them seen only once. These data are taken from a study of cytomegalovirus exposure and HLA in healthy donors. Notes on the study in general: In vitro work confirmed that three CMV-associated chains recognize CMV antigens. A link between a missense DCLRE1C variant and TCR beta V- and J-gene trimming emerged from a later analysis. Using a false discovery rate of 0.05, a later analysis showed that 16,951 TCR beta sequences were associated with HLA alleles.

Material: PBMCs. The source of this sequence is a girl aged 5-17 years in good health and CMV-seronegative. The rearrangement uses TRBV25-1 and TRBJ2-3; D may be TRBD1 (6 bases). This CDR3 reads CASSQGIVDTQYF. CDR3 bases: TGTGCCAGCAGTCAGGGGATTGTGGATACGCAGTATTTT.